The following is a T cell receptor (beta chain) sequence with its context. Its specificity is not known. The data were taken from a study of graft-versus-host responses after intestinal transplantation. Study-level information: Isolated intestinal, liver-intestinal, or multivisceral transplants were what recipients had. Every transplant recipient was induced with anti-thymocyte globulin, then maintained on tacrolimus and steroids for 2 to 4 years. Study-level points and caveats: Recipient marrow contained GvH clones, some of which appeared first in ileum or blood. Patients who carried graft-donor T cell macrochimerism also had high graft-versus-host to host-versus-graft clonal ratios in their allografts.

The assay was immunoSEQ multiplex PCR, and TCRdb's table has in-frame clones only and misses some. The sample holds around 90,000 clones, over 85% seen once. This CDR3 spans 13 amino acids. Germline loops: CDR1 MDHEN, CDR2 SYDVKM. The material sequenced was unstimulated CD8+ T cells sorted from spleen or lymph node cells, taken before transplant. The sequence was collected from a human donor who was the organ donor for an intestinal transplant. The chain is built from TRBV28 and TRBJ2-1; 13 nucleotides match TRBD2. The CDR3 is CAHGGLAGNEQFF. In DNA, the CDR3 is TGTGCGCACGGGGGACTAGCGGGAAATGAGCAGTTCTTC.